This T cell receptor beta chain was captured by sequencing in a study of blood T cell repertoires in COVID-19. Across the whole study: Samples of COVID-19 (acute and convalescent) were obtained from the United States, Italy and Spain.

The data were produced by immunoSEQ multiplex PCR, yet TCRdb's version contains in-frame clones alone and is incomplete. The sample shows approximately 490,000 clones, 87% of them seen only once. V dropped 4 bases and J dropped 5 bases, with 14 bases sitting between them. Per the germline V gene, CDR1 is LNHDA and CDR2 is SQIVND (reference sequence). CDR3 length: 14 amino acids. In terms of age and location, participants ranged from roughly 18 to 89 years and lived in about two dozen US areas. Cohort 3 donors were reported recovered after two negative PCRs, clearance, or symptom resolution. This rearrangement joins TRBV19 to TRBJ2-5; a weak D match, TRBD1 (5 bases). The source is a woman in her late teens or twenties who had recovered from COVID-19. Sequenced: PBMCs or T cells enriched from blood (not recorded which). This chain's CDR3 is CASSTRASGETQYF. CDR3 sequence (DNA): TGTGCCAGTAGTACAAGGGCTTCAGGGGAGACCCAGTACTTC.